These 2 T cell receptor beta chains originate from one sample sequenced in a study of cytomegalovirus exposure and HLA in healthy donors. Generated by immunoSEQ multiplex PCR, the TCRdb table keeps only in-frame clones and is missing some. This table holds about 76,000 clones, around 94% found once. Material: PBMCs. These receptors were taken from a woman aged 18-30 years in good health and CMV-seronegative.

The rearrangement links TRBV28 to TRBJ2-7; 10 bases match TRBD2. Germline V gives CDR1 MDHEN, CDR2 SYDVKM. The CDR3 runs to 12 residues. With 6 bases clipped from V and 9 bases from J, the junction kept 5 bases outside the gene matches. The CDR3 DNA is TGTGCCAGCAGGTTAGCGGGGGGAACGCAGTACTTC. Its protein is CASRLAGGTQYF.

This chain connects TRBV6-5 to TRBJ2-1; 7 positions agree with TRBD2. The ends lost 4 bases at V and 3 bases at J; junction bases unmatched: 3. Germline loops: CDR1 MNHEY, CDR2 SVGAGI. The CDR3 contains 14 residues. This chain's CDR3 is CASSWGGNYNEQFF. The CDR3, as DNA: TGTGCCAGCAGTTGGGGGGGGAACTACAATGAGCAGTTCTTC.